These 18 T cell receptor beta chains share one sample of origin, sequenced in a study of cytomegalovirus exposure and HLA in healthy donors. The study ran its PCR with 60 Vbeta and 13 Jbeta primers. The method was immunoSEQ multiplex PCR; TCRdb's version includes in-frame clones alone and lacks a portion of them. The repertoire holds around 130,000 clones, with more than 65% as singletons. Material for sequencing was PBMCs. These receptors originate from a man between 18 and 29 years old in good health and CMV-seropositive.

The chain joins TRBV6-4 to TRBJ1-2; 7 bases map to TRBD1. From germline, CDR1 is MRHNA and CDR2 SNTAGT. The CDR3 has 16 residues. J gave up 4 bases and V 0 bases, and 8 bases lay outside the gene matches. The CDR3 loop is CASSDSVTRGTYGYTF. CDR3 coding DNA: TGTGCCAGCAGTGACTCCGTTACCAGGGGGACCTATGGCTACACCTTC.

This clone was seen more than once but under ten times. The rearrangement links TRBV13 to TRBJ2-1; 13 nucleotides agree with TRBD2. Germline CDR1 is PRHDT and CDR2 is FYEKMQ (reference sequence). CDR3 length: 16 residues. The J segment lost 4 bases and the V segment lost 0 bases, leaving 0 bases of the junction unmatched. CDR3 residues: CASSLGGLAGYNEQFF. The CDR3 DNA is TGTGCCAGCAGCTTAGGGGGACTAGCGGGGTACAATGAGCAGTTCTTC.

This chain links TRBV5-1 with TRBJ2-1, with 9 bases identical to TRBD2. There are 19 residues in the CDR3. J lost 6 bases, V lost 4 bases, and 20 bases had no gene match. Germline-derived CDR1 and CDR2 are SGHRS and YFSETQ. The CDR3 region is CASSPELAGILSYINEQFF. Here the CDR3 DNA reads TGCGCCAGCAGCCCGGAGCTAGCGGGAATCCTCAGCTACATCAATGAGCAGTTCTTC.

A few counts support this clone. The chain is built from TRBV6-1 and TRBJ2-7; D is perhaps TRBD1 (6 bases). The CDR3 has 14 amino acids. V gave up 1 base and J gave up 3 bases, with 10 bases separating them. Germline CDR1 MNHNS, CDR2 SASEGT. The CDR3 DNA reads TGTGCCAGCAGTGAAGTGGGACAAGACTACGAGCAGTACTTC. Amino acids: CASSEVGQDYEQYF.

The V gene is TRBV12-5, the J gene TRBJ2-1; D is undetermined. The V gene lost 4 bases and the J gene lost 9 bases, with 10 bases spanning the gap. The CDR3 covers 12 residues. Germline V CDR1 and CDR2: LGHNT, FRNRAP. The CDR3 loop is CASGSNYGEQFF. The CDR3 DNA sequence: TGTGCTAGTGGTTCTAACTACGGTGAGCAGTTCTTC.

This chain uses TRBV4-1 with TRBJ2-5; 8 bases match TRBD2. Per the germline V gene, CDR1 is MGHRA and CDR2 is YSYEKL. V lost 0 bases to trimming and J lost 5 bases; unmatched junction nucleotides: 11. This CDR3 has 17 residues. This chain's CDR3 is CASSQDLGAGDVETQYF. In DNA, the CDR3 is TGCGCCAGCAGCCAAGATCTTGGAGCGGGAGATGTGGAGACCCAGTACTTC.

This clone was counted between two and nine times. V is TRBV27 and J is TRBJ2-5; TRBD1 matches 8 bases. The J segment lost 2 bases and the V segment lost 5 bases, leaving 7 bases of the junction unmatched. This CDR3 has 15 amino acids. CDR1 is MNHEY and CDR2 is SMNVEV in the germline V gene (reference sequence). The CDR3 spells CASSPGGRAQETQYF. The CDR3, as DNA: TGTGCCAGCAGTCCAGGGGGCAGGGCACAAGAGACCCAGTACTTC.

This clone has a single count. The gene calls are TRBV15 and TRBJ2-5; 7 nucleotides line up with TRBD1. Trimming at V came to 3 bases and at J to 6 bases, leaving 4 bases not matched to a gene. The germline gives CDR1 LNHNV, CDR2 YYDKDF (reference sequence). This CDR3 has 13 residues. Here the CDR3 reads CATSSTTGKTQYF. The CDR3 region has the DNA TGTGCCACCAGCAGTACGACAGGGAAGACCCAGTACTTC.

Concerning this clone: The same CDR3 also results from other DNA sequences found in this sample. V usage is TRBV7-2 and J usage is TRBJ1-5; TRBD1 matches at 7 bases. This CDR3 is 15 amino acids long. Germline lookup yields CDR1 SGHTA and CDR2 FQGNSA. The J segment lost 4 bases and the V segment lost 3 bases, leaving 6 bases of the junction unmatched. Written as DNA, the CDR3 is TGTGCCAGCAGCTTGTATGGACAGGTGAATCAGCCCCAGCATTTT. Amino acids: CASSLYGQVNQPQHF.

V is TRBV4-1 and J is TRBJ1-2; D possibly corresponds to TRBD1 (6 bases). The CDR3 has 14 residues. V was cut by 2 bases and J by 2 bases, with 9 bases left in between. Looked up from germline, CDR1 is MGHRA and CDR2 is YSYEKL. CDR3 bases: TGCGCCAGCAGCCAATCCACAGGGAACTATGGCTACACCTTC. It yields the protein CASSQSTGNYGYTF.

The J gene is TRBJ2-2, the V gene TRBV9; D possibly corresponds to TRBD1 (7 bases). From germline, CDR1 is SGDLS and CDR2 YYNGEE. V gave up 3 bases and J gave up 5 bases, with 14 bases separating them. This CDR3 is built from 15 residues. CDR3 residues: CASSETGRSTGELFF. CDR3 sequence (DNA): TGTGCCAGCAGCGAGACAGGGAGGTCAACCGGGGAGCTGTTTTTT.

The genes are TRBV6-5 and TRBJ1-5, with 7 bases fitting TRBD1. Germline trimming cut 8 bases from V and 2 bases from J; bases unmatched to any gene: 3. This CDR3 is built from 13 residues. Germline CDR1 reads MNHEY; CDR2 reads SVGAGI. The CDR3 bases are TGTGCCAGCGAAGGACAGGGCAATCAGCCCCAGCATTTT. Encoded protein: CASEGQGNQPQHF.

Only one count was recorded for this clone. The V gene is TRBV4-2, the J gene TRBJ2-1, with no clear D. Germline V gene lookup returns CDR1 LGHNA and CDR2 YNFKEQ. V shed 1 base and J shed 0 bases, with 7 bases lying between them. The CDR3 spans 15 residues. CDR3 sequence: CASSQGVSSYNEQFF. The CDR3 DNA sequence: TGTGCCAGCAGCCAAGGTGTCAGCTCCTACAATGAGCAGTTCTTC.

This rearrangement joins TRBV27 to TRBJ1-2, with TRBD1 matching over 7 bases. The CDR3 extends over 13 amino acids. The V segment lost 0 bases and the J segment 8 bases; nucleotides outside the gene matches: 3. Germline CDR1 MNHEY, CDR2 SMNVEV (reference sequence). The CDR3 loop is CASSLSQGSGYTF. The CDR3 DNA reads TGTGCCAGCAGTTTATCACAGGGGTCAGGCTACACCTTC.

V and J are TRBV30 and TRBJ2-3; 9 nucleotides align to TRBD1. The CDR3 extends over 15 amino acids. Germline V lookup: CDR1 GTSNPN, CDR2 SVGIG (reference sequence). V was clipped by 3 bases and J by 2 bases; unmatched bases: 6. The CDR3 DNA sequence: TGTGCCTGGAGGCGGACAGGGGTGTCCACAGATACGCAGTATTTT. Amino acid sequence: CAWRRTGVSTDTQYF.

The gene calls are TRBV10-3 and TRBJ2-5, with D maybe TRBD1 (7 bases). The J call may be in error: the DNA end matches TRBJ2-7 better. From germline, CDR1 is ENHRY and CDR2 SYGVKD. This CDR3 comprises 14 residues. The CDR3 coding sequence is TGTGCCATCAGTGGGGGGGACAGCCCCTACGAGCAGTACTTC. The encoded protein is CAISGGDSPYEQYF.

This clone came up a few times. The chain uses TRBV5-4 and TRBJ2-5; TRBD1 agrees at 11 bases. The ends lost 2 bases at V and 4 bases at J; junction bases unmatched: 7. The CDR3 runs 16 residues. Germline V gene sequence: CDR1 SGHNT, CDR2 YYREEE (reference sequence). The CDR3 sequence: CASSLGTGGNRETQYF. As DNA, the CDR3 is TGTGCCAGCAGCTTAGGGACAGGGGGTAATCGAGAGACCCAGTACTTC. The full variable domain, with the rest looked up from reference TRBV5-4 and TRBJ2-5, is ETGVTQSPTHLIKTRGQQVTLRCSSQSGHNTVSWYQQALGQGPQFIFQYYREEENGRGNFPPRFSGLQFPNYSSELNVNALELDDSALYLCASSLGTGGNRETQYFGPGTRLLVL.

The chain uses TRBV5-1 and TRBJ1-1; the D is unclear. The germline gives CDR1 SGHRS, CDR2 YFSETQ. This CDR3 comprises 16 residues. The V end lost 0 bases, the J end lost 1 base, and 13 bases lay between the germline ends. CDR3 sequence reads: CASSLGWSVPNTEAFF. DNA of the CDR3: TGCGCCAGCAGCTTGGGCTGGAGCGTACCGAACACTGAAGCTTTCTTT.